This TCR beta chain stems from a study of OX40 agonist ivuxolimab in advanced cancers. Study-wide context: Patients in the trial were receiving intravenous ivuxolimab every 2 weeks, at doses of 0.01 to 10 mg/kg.

V was clipped by 1 base and J by 4 bases, with 11 bases between them. CDR3 length: 15 amino acids. Germline assignment: CDR1 LGHNT and CDR2 FRNRAP. As for this clone: Its antigen is as yet unknown.

The protocol was immunoSEQ multiplex PCR, while the TCRdb copy is restricted to in-frame clones and leaves out a portion. The sample holds tens of thousands of clones, around 85% seen once. Study results and caveats: The study did not work out the antigen specificity of the expanded peripheral T cells. There were, on average, more expanded clones in CD8+ T cells than in CD4+. Low clonal expansion, among the lowest seen, marked partial responders at 0.1-3.0 mg/kg.

This material consisted of CD4+ or CD8+ T cells sorted from blood, taken in a trial of the OX40 agonist ivuxolimab. This receptor was taken from an adult with an advanced solid tumor such as melanoma, head and neck, liver or kidney cancer. This rearrangement joins TRBV12-5 to TRBJ2-1; a weak D match, TRBD1 (6 bases). For the CDR3, the DNA is TGTGCTAGTGGTTTGGAGACAACAGGGTACAATGAGCAGTTCTTC. It translates to CASGLETTGYNEQFF.